This T cell receptor (beta chain) was identified during a study of blood T cell repertoires in COVID-19. This CDR3 is built from 14 residues. Trimming cost V 2 bases and J 4 bases, with 9 bases left between them. Looked up from germline, CDR1 is MNHNS and CDR2 is SASEGT. Only in-frame clones appear in the TCRdb table, and some are missing; sequencing was by immunoSEQ multiplex PCR. The table lists roughly 280,000 clones, 75% to 90% of them singletons. The V call is TRBV6-1, the J call TRBJ1-3; D perhaps matches TRBD1 (6 bases). The sequencing sample was made of peripheral blood. The receptor was derived from a man aged 45-65 years with acute or convalescent COVID-19. The DNA for the CDR3 is TGTGCCAGCAGTGAACTCGGGACAGGAAACACCATATATTTT. It codes for CASSELGTGNTIYF.